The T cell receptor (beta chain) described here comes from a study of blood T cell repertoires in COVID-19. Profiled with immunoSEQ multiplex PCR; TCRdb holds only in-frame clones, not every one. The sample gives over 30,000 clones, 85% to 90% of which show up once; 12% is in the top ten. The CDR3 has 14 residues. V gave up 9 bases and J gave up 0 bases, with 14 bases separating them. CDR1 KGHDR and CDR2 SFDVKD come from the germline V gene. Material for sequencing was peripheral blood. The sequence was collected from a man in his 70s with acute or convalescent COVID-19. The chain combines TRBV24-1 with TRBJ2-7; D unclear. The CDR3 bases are TGTGCCACCTGGCCACAGACGAGCTCCTACGAGCAGTACTTC. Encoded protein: CATWPQTSSYEQYF.